This TCR beta chain was obtained from a study of T cells in women clearing cervical HPV infection. Study-wide findings and caveats: Repertoire richness, not evenness, was significantly elevated in CIN3+ cases versus controls.

MY09/MY11 PCR detected cervical HPV DNA; dot-blot assigned genotypes. Turning to this clone: Its antigen remains unidentified. The DNA ends 3 residues before the CDR3 does, and the rest of the CDR3 is filled in from the germline J gene.

Some clones are missing from TCRdb's copy, which holds only in-frame ones; the method was immunoSEQ multiplex PCR. This sample's clone table lists under 35,000 clones. This CDR3 spans 13 amino acids. Germline CDR1 and CDR2: SNHLY and FYNNEI. The chain combines TRBV2 with TRBJ1-2; no firm D call. Material: blood buffy coat. This clonotype was obtained from a woman between 18 and 69 years old with a cervical HPV16 infection that either progressed to CIN3+ or cleared (not recorded which). The DNA read from the CDR3 is TGTGCCAGCAGTGAACTCAGGTCCATCGAC. Protein sequence: CASSELRSID. The complete CDR3 sequence is CASSELRSIDYTF.